These T cell receptor beta chains were read from a single sample in a study of vaccination and CD4 T cells after COVID-19. TCRdb independently ran MiXCR on the PCR reads; one entry per CDR3 protein. The sample holds 7,500 to 8,500 distinct CDR3 sequences; about 56% are singletons and the top ten take roughly 36%. Their specific antigens are unknown. Sequenced: CD4+ T cells from blood, cultured in vitro. Receptor source: a human donor who had recovered from COVID-19. The CDR3 runs from the conserved cysteine through the conserved F or W. D genes are given only for firm matches. A clone size is listed for some rows: how often the clone was seen (once, few, many), or a class if it is expanded.

v_call: TRBV28
clone_size: once
d_call: NA
j_call: TRBJ1-1
cdr3_nt: TGTGCCAGCAGCTCCGTCCCCCGGGGCAAGGCGCGGCCCGCTTTCTTT
cdr3_aa: CASSSVPRGKARPAFF

v_call: TRBV2
clone_size: NA
d_call: NA
j_call: TRBJ1-6
cdr3_nt: TGTGCCAGCGGGGAGGATTATAATTCACCCCTCCACTTT
cdr3_aa: CASGEDYNSPLHF

v_call: TRBV6-2/TRBV6-3
clone_size: NA
d_call: NA
j_call: TRBJ1-3
cdr3_nt: TGTGCCAGCAGCTCCGGGAGACTCTCTGGAAACACCATATATTTT
cdr3_aa: CASSSGRLSGNTIYF

v_call: TRBV5-4
clone_size: NA
d_call: TRBD1
j_call: TRBJ2-3
cdr3_nt: TGTGCCAGCAGCCGGGACAGGGACGGTACGCAGTATTTT
cdr3_aa: CASSRDRDGTQYF

v_call: TRBV7-9
clone_size: NA
d_call: TRBD2
j_call: TRBJ2-3
cdr3_nt: TGTGCCAGCAGCTTAGAAGGGTTCGGCGGGAGGTTAGATACGCAGTATTTT
cdr3_aa: CASSLEGFGGRLDTQYF

v_call: TRBV5-1
clone_size: NA
d_call: TRBD1
j_call: TRBJ2-7
cdr3_nt: TGCGCCAGCAGCTTGTCCTTTGGGGGGACAGGGTCATCCTACGAGCAGTACTTC
cdr3_aa: CASSLSFGGTGSSYEQYF

v_call: TRBV20-1
clone_size: NA
d_call: TRBD2
j_call: TRBJ2-3
cdr3_nt: TGCAGTGCTAGAAGGGACTACTCTACAGATACGCAGTATTTT
cdr3_aa: CSARRDYSTDTQYF

v_call: TRBV6-1
clone_size: NA
d_call: NA
j_call: TRBJ1-2
cdr3_nt: TGTGCCAGCAGGGTCGGCACGGGTGGCTACACCTTC
cdr3_aa: CASRVGTGGYTF

v_call: TRBV6-1
clone_size: NA
d_call: TRBD1
j_call: TRBJ1-2
cdr3_nt: TGTGCCAGCAGTAAGAGACCGGGACAGATATCGGGCTACACCTTC
cdr3_aa: CASSKRPGQISGYTF

v_call: TRBV6-5
clone_size: few
d_call: NA
j_call: TRBJ2-5
cdr3_nt: TGTGCCAGCAGTTACTCGTCCGGGGCAACCCAGTACTTC
cdr3_aa: CASSYSSGATQYF

v_call: TRBV20-1
clone_size: NA
d_call: NA
j_call: TRBJ2-3
cdr3_nt: TGCAGTGCTATAAGAGTAGGTCGTGGCGATACGCAGTATTTT
cdr3_aa: CSAIRVGRGDTQYF

v_call: TRBV14
clone_size: once
d_call: NA
j_call: TRBJ2-2
cdr3_nt: TGTGCCAGCAGCGGGCGTGCCGGGGAGCTGTTTTTT
cdr3_aa: CASSGRAGELFF

v_call: TRBV7-6
clone_size: few
d_call: NA
j_call: TRBJ1-4
cdr3_nt: TGTGCCAGCAGCCTCCGAGGACCTAATGAAAAACTGTTTTTT
cdr3_aa: CASSLRGPNEKLFF

v_call: TRBV19
clone_size: NA
d_call: NA
j_call: TRBJ1-2
cdr3_nt: TGTGCCAGTACCCCCGCGGGGCGCAGCTATGGCTACACCTTC
cdr3_aa: CASTPAGRSYGYTF

v_call: TRBV20-1
clone_size: NA
d_call: TRBD2
j_call: TRBJ2-3
cdr3_nt: TGCAGTGCTAGAGATGGGAGGGAAACAGATACGCAGTATTTT
cdr3_aa: CSARDGRETDTQYF

v_call: TRBV5-5
clone_size: NA
d_call: NA
j_call: TRBJ1-3
cdr3_nt: TGTGCCAGCAGCTTGGGAAGCCCGACTGGAAACACCATATATTTT
cdr3_aa: CASSLGSPTGNTIYF

v_call: TRBV6-2/TRBV6-3
clone_size: NA
d_call: NA
j_call: TRBJ1-5
cdr3_nt: TGTGCCAGCAGCAGAGGGACGGAGAATCAGCCCCAGCATTTT
cdr3_aa: CASSRGTENQPQHF

v_call: TRBV19
clone_size: NA
d_call: NA
j_call: TRBJ1-2
cdr3_nt: TGTGCCAGTAACCTCGGAGGGACTGCCTTTGACTACACCTTC
cdr3_aa: CASNLGGTAFDYTF

v_call: TRBV11-3
clone_size: NA
d_call: TRBD1
j_call: TRBJ2-5
cdr3_nt: TGTGCCAGCAGCTTAGGATCTCTTGACAGGGGGCAAGAGACCCAGTACTTC
cdr3_aa: CASSLGSLDRGQETQYF

v_call: TRBV5-1
clone_size: NA
d_call: TRBD2
j_call: TRBJ2-1
cdr3_nt: TGCGCCTGCGAAAGGGGTAGCGGGAGGGCCCACAATGAGCAGTTCTTC
cdr3_aa: CACERGSGRAHNEQFF

v_call: TRBV12-5
clone_size: once
d_call: TRBD1
j_call: TRBJ2-3
cdr3_nt: TGTGCTAGCCAGGGGGCCAGCACAGATACGCAGTATTTT
cdr3_aa: CASQGASTDTQYF

v_call: TRBV12-3/TRBV12-4
clone_size: NA
d_call: NA
j_call: TRBJ1-6
cdr3_nt: TGTGCCAGCTTAAGCTCCTATAATTCACCCCTCCACTTT
cdr3_aa: CASLSSYNSPLHF

v_call: TRBV11-2
clone_size: NA
d_call: TRBD2
j_call: TRBJ2-1
cdr3_nt: TGTGCCAGCAGCGAAATAGCGGGGGGCCTCAATGAGCAGTTCTTC
cdr3_aa: CASSEIAGGLNEQFF

v_call: TRBV6-2/TRBV6-3
clone_size: NA
d_call: NA
j_call: TRBJ1-1
cdr3_nt: TGCGCCAGCAGGGCCCCGAAGAACACTGAAGCTTTCTTT
cdr3_aa: CASRAPKNTEAFF

v_call: TRBV2
clone_size: NA
d_call: NA
j_call: TRBJ2-2
cdr3_nt: TGTGCCAGCAGTCATGAGACGGACCTAGCGGGGGAGCTGTTTTTT
cdr3_aa: CASSHETDLAGELFF

v_call: TRBV6-1
clone_size: NA
d_call: TRBD1
j_call: TRBJ1-3
cdr3_nt: TGTGCCAGCAGAGCAAGTTTCCAGGGGGCGAGGGTAAACACCATATATTTT
cdr3_aa: CASRASFQGARVNTIYF

v_call: TRBV6-1
clone_size: NA
d_call: TRBD2
j_call: TRBJ2-2
cdr3_nt: TGTGCCACCGGGGGGGCGAACACCGGGGAGCTGTTTTTT
cdr3_aa: CATGGANTGELFF

v_call: TRBV6-1
clone_size: NA
d_call: NA
j_call: TRBJ1-5
cdr3_nt: TGTGCCAGCAGTGTACAGGGTAGGGGCCAGCCCCAGCATTTT
cdr3_aa: CASSVQGRGQPQHF

v_call: TRBV20-1
clone_size: NA
d_call: NA
j_call: TRBJ1-6
cdr3_nt: TGCAGTGCTACCACAACCAATTCACCCCTCCACTTT
cdr3_aa: CSATTTNSPLHF

v_call: TRBV7-2
clone_size: NA
d_call: NA
j_call: TRBJ2-5
cdr3_nt: TGTGCCAGCAGCTTAGACACGAGAGAGACCCAGTACTTC
cdr3_aa: CASSLDTRETQYF

v_call: TRBV20-1
clone_size: NA
d_call: NA
j_call: TRBJ2-1
cdr3_nt: TGCAGTGCTCCCGGGACTCCAGTCTACAATGAGCAGTTCTTC
cdr3_aa: CSAPGTPVYNEQFF

v_call: TRBV7-3
clone_size: NA
d_call: TRBD2
j_call: TRBJ2-7
cdr3_nt: TGTGCCAGCACCTCGGGACTAGGGCACGAGCAGTACTTC
cdr3_aa: CASTSGLGHEQYF

v_call: TRBV15
clone_size: few
d_call: TRBD1
j_call: TRBJ1-2
cdr3_nt: TGTGCCACCAGCAGAGGGGACAGGGCCCATGGCTACACCTTC
cdr3_aa: CATSRGDRAHGYTF

v_call: TRBV2
clone_size: NA
d_call: TRBD1
j_call: TRBJ1-2
cdr3_nt: TGTGCCAGCAGTGGTGTAGGGGGCGTAGATGGCTACGCCTTC
cdr3_aa: CASSGVGGVDGYAF

v_call: TRBV20-1
clone_size: NA
d_call: NA
j_call: TRBJ2-7
cdr3_nt: TGCAGTGCCCCCCTTCAGGGCTCCTACGAGCAGTACTTC
cdr3_aa: CSAPLQGSYEQYF

v_call: TRBV4-3
clone_size: NA
d_call: TRBD2
j_call: TRBJ2-5
cdr3_nt: TGCGCCAGCAGCCTCGCACCGGGACTAGCGGAGACCCAGTACTTC
cdr3_aa: CASSLAPGLAETQYF

v_call: TRBV2
clone_size: NA
d_call: TRBD1
j_call: TRBJ1-2
cdr3_nt: TGTGCCAGCAGTGAAGGAGGACAGGGAAAGGGAGGCTACACCTTC
cdr3_aa: CASSEGGQGKGGYTF

v_call: TRBV7-2
clone_size: NA
d_call: NA
j_call: TRBJ1-6
cdr3_nt: TGTGCCAGCAGCTTAGGTGGGGGCTCGGCTTCACCCCTCCACTTT
cdr3_aa: CASSLGGGSASPLHF

v_call: TRBV4-3
clone_size: NA
d_call: NA
j_call: TRBJ2-5
cdr3_nt: TGCGCCAGCAGCCAAGACTGGGCGGTGGGCGGGCGGTCAGAGACCCAGTACTTC
cdr3_aa: CASSQDWAVGGRSETQYF